The clone carrying this TCR beta chain was seen at least ten times. Its cognate antigen is unknown. MiXCR, run by TCRdb on the 5' RACE reads, gives a single entry per CDR3 protein. The data show about 60,000 distinct CDR3 sequences, around 10% seen once. CDR1 is SGHRS, CDR2 YFSETQ, per germline. V was clipped by 0 bases and J by 6 bases, with 16 bases between them. This CDR3 contains 15 residues. This record belongs to a study of neurological immune-mediated disorders. Overall study findings and caveats: None of the CDR3 amino acid sequences found in expanded clones was shared across subjects. This suggests that the TCR-beta repertoires were private in all groups.

The time point here: longitudinal time-point 1 (baseline). The chain recombines TRBV5-1 with TRBJ2-7; D possibly corresponds to TRBD1 (5 bases). The receptor was derived from a male donor with HTLV-1-associated myelopathy (HAM/TSP). The sequencing sample was made of PBMCs. The CDR3 DNA is TGCGCCAGCAGCTTGGCGGCAGGGCATAAGGGCGAGCAGTACTTC. Translating it yields CASSLAAGHKGEQYF.